This T cell receptor beta chain comes out of a study of T-cell reconstitution after alpha-beta-depleted transplantation in children. General study points: There were some patients whose high TCRbeta diversity at day 60 came from surviving recipient T cells and thymic progenitors. Reportedly, alpha-beta T cells present about two months post-transplant originated from several hundred expanded clones of graft origin. At one year after transplant, newly produced T cells mostly accounted for T-cell counts and diversity.

The length of the CDR3 is 13 residues. Per germline, CDR1 SEHNR and CDR2 FQNEAQ (reference sequence). The V and J ends lost 4 bases and 5 bases respectively, with 9 bases between them. A note on this clonotype: The target antigen is unknown.

Preparing the TCRbeta library involved the use of unique molecular identifiers. TCRdb reanalysed the PCR reads using MiXCR and keeps one entry per CDR3 protein. Of roughly 500,000 distinct CDR3 sequences listed, more than 9% were seen once; the top ten hold around 2%. This chain uses TRBV7-9 with TRBJ2-1; a possible D gene is TRBD1 (6 bases). The receptor was derived from a child aged 2 to 9 with inherited bone marrow failure, due to receive a stem cell transplant. Sequenced here: PBMCs, sampled before TCRalphabeta/CD19-depleted stem cell transplant. The CDR3 reads CASSSWTDNEQFF. Here the CDR3 DNA reads TGTGCCAGCAGCTCATGGACAGACAATGAGCAGTTCTTC.